This T cell receptor beta chain was recovered during a study of shared clonotypes between healthy human individuals. Measured with immunoSEQ multiplex PCR; TCRdb has only the in-frame clones, and not every one. The data hold 1.4 million to 1.5 million clones, with around 97% observed a single time. This clonotype originated in a man aged 30 to 39 in good health. Sequenced sample: naive CD4+ T cells sorted from blood. Subset in this sample: CD45RA+ positively selected.

CDR3 sequence reads: CASSQIAYNEQFF. The CDR3 nucleotides are TGTGCCAGCAGCCAGATAGCTTACAATGAGCAGTTCTTC. The chain couples TRBV14 to TRBJ2-1; unclear D gene. The V gene's germline CDR1 is SGHDN and CDR2 FVKESK. Trimming pared 3 bases from V and 4 bases from J, leaving 7 bases between. The CDR3 length is 13 residues.